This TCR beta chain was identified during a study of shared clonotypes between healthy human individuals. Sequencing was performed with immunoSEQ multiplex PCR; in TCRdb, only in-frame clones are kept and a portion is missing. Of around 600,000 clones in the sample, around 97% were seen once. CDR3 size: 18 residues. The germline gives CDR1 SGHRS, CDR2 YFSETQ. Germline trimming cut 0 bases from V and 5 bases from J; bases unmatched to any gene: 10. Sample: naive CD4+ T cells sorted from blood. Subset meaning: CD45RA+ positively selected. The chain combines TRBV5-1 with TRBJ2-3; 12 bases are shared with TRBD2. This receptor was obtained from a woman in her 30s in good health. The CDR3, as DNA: TGCGCCAGCAGCTTGGGGGCCGCTAGCGGGAGGGCCCGAGATACGCAGTATTTT. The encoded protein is CASSLGAASGRARDTQYF.